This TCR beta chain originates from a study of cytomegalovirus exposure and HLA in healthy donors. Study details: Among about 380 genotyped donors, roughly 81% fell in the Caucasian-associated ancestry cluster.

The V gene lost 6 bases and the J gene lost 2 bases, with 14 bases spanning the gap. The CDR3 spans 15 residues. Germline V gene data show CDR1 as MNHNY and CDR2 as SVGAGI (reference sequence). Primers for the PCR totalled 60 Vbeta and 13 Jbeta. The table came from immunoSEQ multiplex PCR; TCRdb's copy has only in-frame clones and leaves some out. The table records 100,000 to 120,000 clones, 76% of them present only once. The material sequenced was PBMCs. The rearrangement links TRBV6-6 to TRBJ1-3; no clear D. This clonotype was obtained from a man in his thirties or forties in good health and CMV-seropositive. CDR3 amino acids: CASSAPGLAGNTIYF. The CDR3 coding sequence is TGTGCCAGCAGCGCCCCGGGATTGGCTGGAAACACCATATATTTT.